The source of this T cell receptor beta chain is a study of cytomegalovirus exposure and HLA in healthy donors. Study conclusions and caveats: There were 160 or so TCR beta chains listed as cytomegalovirus-associated.

Of note for this clone: Its antigen is unidentified.

Assay used: immunoSEQ multiplex PCR; TCRdb lists only in-frame clones, some missing. Counted here are around 300,000 clones, roughly 85% occurring once; the ten biggest clones make up about 1%. Germline V gives CDR1 SGHTA, CDR2 FQGNSA. V dropped 5 bases and J dropped 2; count of bases not matched to a gene: 11. The CDR3 extends over 16 amino acids. Source material: PBMCs. This receptor was obtained from a woman aged 18-29 years in good health and CMV-seronegative. The V gene is TRBV7-2, the J gene TRBJ2-7; 8 bases align to TRBD2. DNA of the CDR3: TGTGCCAGCAGCCCAGCGAGCACTAGCGGAACCTACGAGCAGTACTTC. The encoded protein is CASSPASTSGTYEQYF. Combining the CDR3 with reference TRBV7-2 and TRBJ2-7 gives the whole variable domain GAGVSQSPSNKVTEKGKDVELRCDPISGHTALYWYRQSLGQGLEFLIYFQGNSAPDKSGLPSDRFSAERTGGSVSTLTIQRTQQEDSAVYLCASSPASTSGTYEQYFGPGTRLTVT.